One and the same sample provided the 17 T cell receptor beta chains below, sequenced in a study of blood T cell repertoires in COVID-19. Measured with immunoSEQ multiplex PCR; TCRdb has only the in-frame clones, and not every one. The sample yields over 250,000 clones, 80% to 90% seen once. Material for sequencing was peripheral blood. The receptors were gathered from a woman between 45 and 60 years old with acute or convalescent COVID-19.

The CDR3: CASSLPGQRAFF. CDR3 coding DNA: TGTGCCAGCAGTTTACCGGGACAAAGAGCTTTCTTT. This chain uses TRBV27 with TRBJ1-1; tentative D call: TRBD1 (6 bases). CDR1 is MNHEY, CDR2 SMNVEV, per germline (reference sequence). Trimming removed 2 bases at V and 10 bases at J, with 11 bases between. The CDR3 has 12 amino acids.

V usage is TRBV25-1 and J usage is TRBJ2-7, with D tentatively TRBD2 (6 bases). The V end was cut by 7 bases, the J end by 2 bases, with 15 bases between. The CDR3 consists of 14 residues. Germline-derived CDR1 and CDR2 are MGHDK and SYGVNS. CDR3 sequence: CASMGGKLAYEQYF. For the CDR3, the DNA is TGTGCCAGCATGGGCGGGAAACTGGCCTACGAGCAGTACTTC.

The CDR3 region is CASSLFHSSYGYTF. The CDR3 region has the DNA TGTGCCAGCAGTTTATTTCACAGCTCCTATGGCTACACCTTC. The chain is built from TRBV27 and TRBJ1-2; no firm D call. Trimming pared 1 base from V and 4 bases from J, leaving 10 bases between. The CDR3 is made up of 14 amino acids. The germline V gene encodes CDR1 MNHEY and CDR2 SMNVEV (reference sequence).

The chain combines TRBV5-1 with TRBJ1-5; 7 nucleotides line up with TRBD1. The V and J ends lost 2 bases and 6 bases, in that order; junction bases with no gene match: 8. The CDR3 consists of 15 residues. The germline V gene has CDR1 SGHRS and CDR2 YFSETQ. The CDR3 spells CASSLGDRVGQPQHF. CDR3 sequence (DNA): TGCGCCAGCAGCTTAGGAGACAGGGTTGGTCAGCCCCAGCATTTT.

This chain links TRBV2 with TRBJ1-1; D remains ambiguous. The CDR3 contains 13 residues. The V end was cut by 4 bases, the J end by 1 base, with 7 bases between. Germline lookup yields CDR1 SNHLY and CDR2 FYNNEI. The CDR3 DNA is TGTGCCAGCAGTGGACACGGGAACACTGAAGCTTTCTTT. It is translated as CASSGHGNTEAFF.

In nucleotides, the CDR3 is TGTGCCAGCAGTTGTCGGAGCGAGGAGGGCAATCAGCCCCAGCATTTT. Its translation is CASSCRSEEGNQPQHF. The V gene is TRBV28, the J gene TRBJ1-5; D is ambiguous. Trimming shortened V by 4 bases and J by 2 bases, and 15 bases separated the two germline ends. CDR3 length equals 16 residues. CDR1 MDHEN and CDR2 SYDVKM come from the germline V gene.

The chain uses TRBV28 and TRBJ1-3; 9 bases line up with TRBD1. The germline V gene encodes CDR1 MDHEN and CDR2 SYDVKM. V trimming: 5 bases; J trimming: 8 bases; junction bases outside the gene matches: 13. CDR3 length: 16 amino acids. This chain's CDR3 is CASSPPPGTGRDTIYF. CDR3 nucleotide sequence: TGTGCCAGCAGTCCCCCTCCCGGGACAGGGAGAGACACCATATATTTT. The entire variable domain, with the rest obtained from reference TRBV28 and TRBJ1-3, is as follows: DVKVTQSSRYLVKRTGEKVFLECVQDMDHENMFWYRQDPGLGLRLIYFSYDVKMKEKGDIPEGYSVSREKKERFSLILESASTNQTSMYLCASSPPPGTGRDTIYFGEGSWLTVV.

The J gene is TRBJ2-3, the V gene TRBV5-1, with TRBD2 identical over 11 bases. The J segment lost 0 bases and the V segment lost 4 bases, leaving 4 bases of the junction unmatched. The CDR3 totals 16 residues. From germline, CDR1 is SGHRS and CDR2 YFSETQ. The CDR3 nucleotides read TGCGCCAGCAGCCGGGGACTAGCGGAGAGCACAGATACGCAGTATTTT. It specifies CASSRGLAESTDTQYF. Full variable domain (missing parts from reference TRBV5-1 and TRBJ2-3): KAGVTQTPRYLIKTRGQQVTLSCSPISGHRSVSWYQQTPGQGLQFLFEYFSETQRNKGNFPGRFSGRQFSNSRSEMNVSTLELGDSALYLCASSRGLAESTDTQYFGPGTRLTVL.

V usage is TRBV7-2 and J usage is TRBJ1-4, with a weak D call TRBD1 (5 bases). CDR1 and CDR2 (germline): SGHTA, FQGNSA. The V and J ends lost 9 bases and 5 bases respectively, with 16 bases between them. This CDR3 comprises 14 residues. The CDR3 DNA follows: TGTGCCAGTAGACAAGACAGCCAGAATGAAAAACTGTTTTTT. It yields the protein CASRQDSQNEKLFF.

This sequence joins TRBV23-1 and TRBJ1-6, with D perhaps matching TRBD1 (6 bases). TRBV23-1 is an ORF, and what it does is uncertain. The ends were cut back, 10 bases at V and 10 bases at J, with 20 bases in the middle. This CDR3 contains 14 residues. The CDR3 protein is CAKGTGHAFSPLHF. The CDR3 region has the DNA TGCGCCAAAGGGACGGGACATGCCTTCTCACCCCTCCACTTT.

V usage is TRBV11-2 and J usage is TRBJ2-7; D gene uncertain. The germline V and J ends were trimmed by 5 bases and 1 base, with 6 bases remaining between them. Germline lookup yields CDR1 SGHAT and CDR2 FQNNGV. This CDR3 is built from 12 residues. The CDR3 DNA follows: TGTGCCAGCAGCAGCAGGTCCTACGAGCAGTACTTC. Its translation: CASSSRSYEQYF.

The chain combines TRBV6-5 with TRBJ1-3; D gene unclear. Per germline, CDR1 MNHEY and CDR2 SVGAGI. CDR3 length: 12 residues. Trimming left V 8 bases short and J 0 bases short, with 5 bases between. CDR3 region: CASASSGNTIYF. CDR3 in DNA: TGTGCCAGCGCGAGCTCTGGAAACACCATATATTTT.

The rearrangement uses TRBV7-3 and TRBJ2-3, with D perhaps matching TRBD2 (7 bases). This CDR3 region has 16 residues. The germline gives CDR1 SGHTA, CDR2 FQGTGA. V gave up 5 bases and J gave up 5 bases, with 20 bases separating them. The CDR3 DNA follows: TGTGCCAGCAGCCCTCGACTAGCAAGGGGGATAGATACGCAGTATTTT. Translated: CASSPRLARGIDTQYF.

The chain carries TRBV18 and TRBJ2-5; TRBD2 agrees at 10 bases. V lost 3 bases, J lost 4 bases, and 2 bases stayed unmatched. The germline V gene encodes CDR1 KGHSH and CDR2 LQKENI. This CDR3 spans 14 amino acids. In DNA, the CDR3 is TGTGCCAGCTCACCCTCTAGCGGGAGAGAGACCCAGTACTTC. Its protein product is CASSPSSGRETQYF.

The CDR3 spells CASSPRSRQAFF. CDR3 nucleotide sequence: TGTGCCAGCAGCCCCCGTAGTCGTCAAGCTTTCTTT. The chain combines TRBV16 with TRBJ1-1; D uncertain. Trimming shortened V by 4 bases and J by 9 bases, and 12 bases separated the two germline ends. The CDR3 is made up of 12 amino acids. The germline CDR1 and CDR2 sequences are KGHSY and FQNENV. The full variable domain, its missing parts supplied by reference TRBV16 and TRBJ1-1, is GEEVAQTPKHLVRGEGQKAKLYCAPIKGHSYVFWYQQVLKNEFKFLISFQNENVFDETGMPKERFSAKCLPNSPCSLEIQATKLEDSAVYFCASSPRSRQAFFGQGTRLTVV.

This clone was observed once. The sample has other DNA sequences that encode this CDR3 too. The chain couples TRBV7-2 to TRBJ1-5, with 9 bases aligning to TRBD1. Germline lookup yields CDR1 SGHTA and CDR2 FQGNSA. There are 14 residues in the CDR3. J was trimmed by 5 bases and V by 4 bases; bases with no gene match: 3. For the CDR3, the DNA is TGTGCCAGCAGCTGGGGACAGGGCCATCAGCCCCAGCATTTT. Its translation is CASSWGQGHQPQHF.

V gene TRBV19 combines with J gene TRBJ1-5; 7 nucleotides line up with TRBD1. The CDR3 is 18 amino acids. V gave up 1 base and J gave up 5 bases; unmatched junction bases: 14. The germline V gene encodes CDR1 LNHDA and CDR2 SQIVND (reference sequence). The CDR3 loop reads CASSIGFARVGGYQPQHF. In nucleotides, the CDR3 is TGTGCCAGTAGTATAGGGTTCGCCAGGGTAGGGGGCTATCAGCCCCAGCATTTT.